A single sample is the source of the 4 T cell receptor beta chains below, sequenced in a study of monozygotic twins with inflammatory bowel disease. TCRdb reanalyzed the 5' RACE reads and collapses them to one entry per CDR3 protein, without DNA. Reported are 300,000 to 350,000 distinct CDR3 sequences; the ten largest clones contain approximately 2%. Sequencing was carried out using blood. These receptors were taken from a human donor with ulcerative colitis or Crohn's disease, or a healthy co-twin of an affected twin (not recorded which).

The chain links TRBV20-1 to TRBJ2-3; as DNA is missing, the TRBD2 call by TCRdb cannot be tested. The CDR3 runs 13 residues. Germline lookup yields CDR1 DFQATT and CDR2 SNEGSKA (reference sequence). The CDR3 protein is CSAVADNTDTQYF.

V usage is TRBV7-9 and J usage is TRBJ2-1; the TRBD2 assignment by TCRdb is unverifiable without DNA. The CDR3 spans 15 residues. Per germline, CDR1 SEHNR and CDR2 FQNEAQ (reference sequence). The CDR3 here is CASSLGSGGYNEQFF.

The CDR3 protein is CASSSDNTGELFF. The chain has TRBV12-3 or TRBV12-4 and TRBJ2-2. This CDR3 comprises 13 residues.

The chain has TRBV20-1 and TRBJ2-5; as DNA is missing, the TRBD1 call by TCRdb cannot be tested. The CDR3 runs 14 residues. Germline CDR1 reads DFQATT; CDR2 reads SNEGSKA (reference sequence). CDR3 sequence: CSATRRQGGETQYF.